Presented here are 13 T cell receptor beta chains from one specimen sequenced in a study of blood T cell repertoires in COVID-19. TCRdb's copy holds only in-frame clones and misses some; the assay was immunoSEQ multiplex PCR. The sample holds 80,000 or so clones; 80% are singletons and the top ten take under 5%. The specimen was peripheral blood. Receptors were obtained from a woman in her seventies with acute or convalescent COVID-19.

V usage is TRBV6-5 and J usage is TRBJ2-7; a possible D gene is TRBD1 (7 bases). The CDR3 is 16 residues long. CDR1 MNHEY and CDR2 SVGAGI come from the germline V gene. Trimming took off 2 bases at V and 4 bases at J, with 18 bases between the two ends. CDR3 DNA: TGTGCCAGCAGTTACGAGGGGGCGGCAGGGAGGTACGAGCAGTACTTC. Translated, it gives CASSYEGAAGRYEQYF.

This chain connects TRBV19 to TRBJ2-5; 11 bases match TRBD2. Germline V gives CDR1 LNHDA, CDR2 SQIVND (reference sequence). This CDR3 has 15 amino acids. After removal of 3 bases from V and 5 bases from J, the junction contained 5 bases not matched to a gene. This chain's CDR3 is CASSILAGGGETQYF. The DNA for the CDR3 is TGTGCCAGTAGTATCCTAGCGGGGGGAGGTGAGACCCAGTACTTC.

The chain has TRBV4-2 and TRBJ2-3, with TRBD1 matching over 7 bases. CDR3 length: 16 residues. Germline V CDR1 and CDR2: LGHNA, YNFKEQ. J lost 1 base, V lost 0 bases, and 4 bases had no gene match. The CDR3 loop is CASSQDRGGGTDTQYF. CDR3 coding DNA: TGTGCCAGCAGCCAAGATCGAGGGGGCGGCACAGATACGCAGTATTTT.

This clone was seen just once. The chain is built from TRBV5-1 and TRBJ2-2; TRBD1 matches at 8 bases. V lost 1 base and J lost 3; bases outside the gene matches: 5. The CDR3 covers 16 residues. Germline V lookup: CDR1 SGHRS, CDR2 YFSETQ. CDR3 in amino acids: CASSLRQGAYTGELFF. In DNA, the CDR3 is TGCGCCAGCAGCTTGCGGCAGGGGGCATACACCGGGGAGCTGTTTTTT.

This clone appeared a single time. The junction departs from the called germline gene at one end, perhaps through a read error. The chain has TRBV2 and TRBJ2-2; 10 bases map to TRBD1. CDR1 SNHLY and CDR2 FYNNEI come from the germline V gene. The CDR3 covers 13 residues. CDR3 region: CASSETRTGGLFF. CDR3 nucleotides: TGTGCCAGCAGTGAAACGCGGACAGGGGGGCTGTTTTTT.

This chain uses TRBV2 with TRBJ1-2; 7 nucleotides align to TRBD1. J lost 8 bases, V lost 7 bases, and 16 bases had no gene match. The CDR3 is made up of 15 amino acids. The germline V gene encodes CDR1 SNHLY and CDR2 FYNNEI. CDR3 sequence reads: CASILQGSDLRGYTF. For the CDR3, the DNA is TGTGCCAGCATCCTACAGGGGTCTGACCTAAGGGGCTACACCTTC.

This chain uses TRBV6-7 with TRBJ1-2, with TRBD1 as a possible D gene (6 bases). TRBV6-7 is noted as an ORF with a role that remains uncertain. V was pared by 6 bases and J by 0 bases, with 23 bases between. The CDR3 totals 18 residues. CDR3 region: CASSQTSPSDRSNYGYTF. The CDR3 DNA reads TGTGCCAGCAGCCAGACATCCCCCTCGGACAGATCTAACTATGGCTACACCTTC.

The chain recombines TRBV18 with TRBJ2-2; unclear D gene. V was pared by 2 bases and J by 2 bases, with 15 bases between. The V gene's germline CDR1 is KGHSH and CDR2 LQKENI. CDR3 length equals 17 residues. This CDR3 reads CASSPGAVPTNTGELFF. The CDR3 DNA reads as TGTGCCAGCTCACCAGGAGCAGTACCAACTAACACCGGGGAGCTGTTTTTT.

The CDR3 DNA reads as TGTGCCAGCAGTTATGGAGTGGAAGCTTTCTTT. It translates to CASSYGVEAFF. The chain links TRBV6-2 or TRBV6-3 to TRBJ1-1, with D uncertain. There are 11 residues in the CDR3. V was cut by 3 bases and J by 8 bases, with 7 bases left in between. CDR1 and CDR2 (germline): MNHEY, SVGEGT.

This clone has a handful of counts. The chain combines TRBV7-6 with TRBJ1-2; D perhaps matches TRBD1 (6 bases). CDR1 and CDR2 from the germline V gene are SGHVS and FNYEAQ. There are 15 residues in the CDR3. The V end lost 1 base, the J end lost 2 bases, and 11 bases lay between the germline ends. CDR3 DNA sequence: TGTGCCAGCAGCTTAGAGGCAGGGGACAACTATGGCTACACCTTC. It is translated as CASSLEAGDNYGYTF.

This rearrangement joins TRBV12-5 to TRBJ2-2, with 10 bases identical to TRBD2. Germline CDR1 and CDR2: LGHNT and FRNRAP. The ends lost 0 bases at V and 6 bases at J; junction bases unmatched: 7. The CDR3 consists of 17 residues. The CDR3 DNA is TGTGCTAGTGGTTTGGTACTCAGCGGGGGGGGACCCGGGGAGCTGTTTTTT. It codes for CASGLVLSGGGPGELFF.

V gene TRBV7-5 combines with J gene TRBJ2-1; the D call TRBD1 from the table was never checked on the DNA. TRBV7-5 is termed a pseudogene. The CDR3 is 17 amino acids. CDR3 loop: CVRSLLGACHLYNEQFF. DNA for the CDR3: TGTGTCAGAAGCTTGTTAGGGGCCTGCCATCTCTACAATGAGCAGTTCTTC.

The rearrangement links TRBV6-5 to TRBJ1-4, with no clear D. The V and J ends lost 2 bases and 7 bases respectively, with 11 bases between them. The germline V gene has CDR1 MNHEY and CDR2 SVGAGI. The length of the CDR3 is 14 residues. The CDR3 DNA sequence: TGTGCCAGCAGTTACACCTCCGCGGGTGAAAAACTGTTTTTT. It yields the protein CASSYTSAGEKLFF.